The rows below give T cell receptor beta chains drawn from one sample of a study of shared clonotypes between healthy human individuals. The table came from immunoSEQ multiplex PCR; TCRdb's copy has only in-frame clones and leaves some out. The data contain around 2.5 million clones, roughly 93% of them singletons. Sequenced material: naive CD4+ T cells from PBMCs. Source of these receptors: a man between 18 and 35 years old in good health. Some clones in this sample may be carry-over from other donors' samples. Both conserved end residues are part of each CDR3. Fields, in order: J gene, V gene, clone size, D gene, CDR3 DNA, CDR3 protein. A D gene is named only where the DNA matches it firmly. Clone size is not always given. Where it is, it says once, few, many or a class for expanded clones.

TRBJ2-5	TRBV5-1	.	.	TGCGCCAGCAGCTCCCTGAGGAGGGTAGAGACCCAGTACTTC	CASSSLRRVETQYF
TRBJ2-3	TRBV20-1	few	.	TGCAGTGACCTCCTCGGGAATACGCAGTATTTT	CSDLLGNTQYF
TRBJ2-2	TRBV28	.	.	TGTGCCAGCAGTTTCCCGACCGGGGAGCTGTTTTTT	CASSFPTGELFF
TRBJ2-1	TRBV28	.	.	TGTGCCAGCAGCTCTGACTGGGCGGGTGGATCCTACAATGAGCAGTTCTTC	CASSSDWAGGSYNEQFF
TRBJ2-2	TRBV5-1	.	.	TGCGCCAGCAGCTCCCGGGGAGCGGCGAACACCGGGGAGCTGTTTTTT	CASSSRGAANTGELFF
TRBJ1-2	TRBV28	.	.	TGTGCCAGCAGGCTCAGGGGAAACTATGGCTACACCTTC	CASRLRGNYGYTF
TRBJ1-1	TRBV5-1	.	.	TGCGCCAGCAGCAAAGAGGGCTCTCTGAACACTGAAGCTTTCTTT	CASSKEGSLNTEAFF
TRBJ2-5	TRBV7-2	.	TRBD1	TGTGCCAGCAGCTTATCAGGACAGGTGGGGGAGACCCAGTACTTC	CASSLSGQVGETQYF
TRBJ1-2	TRBV28	.	.	TGTGCCAGCAGTTTTCTCTCCTTATCGGATGGCTACACCTTC	CASSFLSLSDGYTF
TRBJ1-2	TRBV28	.	.	TGTGCCAGCAGACTACAGTCTAACTATGGCTACACCTTC	CASRLQSNYGYTF
TRBJ2-7	TRBV6-5	once	.	TGTGCCAGCGGGTTCTCCTACGAGCAGTACTTC	CASGFSYEQYF
TRBJ2-7	TRBV5-1	.	.	TGCGCCAGCAGCCGATCCACAGGAGGACCTTACGAGCAGTACTTC	CASSRSTGGPYEQYF
TRBJ2-7	TRBV9	once	TRBD2	TGTGCCAGCAGCGTGTCTGGGGGGGGAGCCTACGAGCAGTACTTC	CASSVSGGGAYEQYF
TRBJ2-6	TRBV7-3	.	.	TGTGCCAGCAGCTTAACAGCGGACCCTGGGGCCAACGTCCTGACTTTC	CASSLTADPGANVLTF
TRBJ2-7	TRBV7-2	.	TRBD2	TGTGCCAGCGGAACCACTAGCGGGACTGGCGAGCAGTACTTC	CASGTTSGTGEQYF
TRBJ2-3	TRBV7-3	.	.	TGTGCCAGCAGCTTAGTAACGTCGGATACGCAGTATTTT	CASSLVTSDTQYF
TRBJ1-1	TRBV28	.	.	TGTGCCAGCAGCCGCCCAAACACTGAAGCTTTCTTT	CASSRPNTEAFF
TRBJ2-4	TRBV20-1	.	.	TGCAGTGCCCCTGACCGGAACATTCAGTACTTC	CSAPDRNIQYF
TRBJ2-1	TRBV5-1	.	.	TGCGCCAGCAGCTTGGAACCCAGTCCGGTTGAGCAGTTCTTC	CASSLEPSPVEQFF
TRBJ1-5	TRBV6-5	.	.	TGTGCCAGCAGCCAAGGCAATCAGCCCCAGCATTTT	CASSQGNQPQHF
TRBJ1-1	TRBV28	.	.	TGTGCCAGCAGACCCGGAGGAATGAACACTGAAGCTTTCTTT	CASRPGGMNTEAFF
TRBJ1-2	TRBV15	.	.	TGTGCCACCAGCAGAGGGACAGCAGGCTACACCTTC	CATSRGTAGYTF
TRBJ1-1	TRBV29-1	.	TRBD1	TGCAGCGTCGTTGGGGGGACAGCGAACACTGAAGCTTTCTTT	CSVVGGTANTEAFF